This T cell receptor beta chain was sequenced in a study of blood T cell repertoires in COVID-19. This table comes from immunoSEQ multiplex PCR, and its TCRdb copy is limited to in-frame clones, with some not included. The data hold some 58,000 clones, with roughly 88% observed a single time. This clone was counted a single time. Sequenced input: peripheral blood. This clonotype was sampled from a human donor in a cohort sampled during active COVID-19.

CDR3 amino acids: CASSYEGGETQYF. CDR3 coding DNA: TGTGCCAGCAGTTACGAGGGTGGGGAGACCCAGTACTTC. The V call is TRBV6-5, the J call TRBJ2-5; perhaps TRBD2 as D (5 bases). Trimming took 2 bases from V and 5 from J, leaving 9 bases between them. This CDR3 is 13 amino acids long. Germline V lookup: CDR1 MNHEY, CDR2 SVGAGI.